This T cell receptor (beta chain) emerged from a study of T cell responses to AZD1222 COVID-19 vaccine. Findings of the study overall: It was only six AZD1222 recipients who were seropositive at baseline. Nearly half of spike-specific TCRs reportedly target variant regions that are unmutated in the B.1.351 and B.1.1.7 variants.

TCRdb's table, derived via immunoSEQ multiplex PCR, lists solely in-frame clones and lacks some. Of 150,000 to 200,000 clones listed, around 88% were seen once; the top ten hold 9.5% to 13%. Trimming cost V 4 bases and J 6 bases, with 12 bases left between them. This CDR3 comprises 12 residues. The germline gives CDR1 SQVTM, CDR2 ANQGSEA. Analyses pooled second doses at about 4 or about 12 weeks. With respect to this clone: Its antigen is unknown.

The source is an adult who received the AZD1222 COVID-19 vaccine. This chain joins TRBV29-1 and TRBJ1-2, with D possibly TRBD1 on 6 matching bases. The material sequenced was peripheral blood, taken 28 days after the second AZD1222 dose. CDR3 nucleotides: TGCAGCGTTGGCAAGGGGGGCAATGGCTACACCTTC. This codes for CSVGKGGNGYTF. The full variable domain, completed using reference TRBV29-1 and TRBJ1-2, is SAVISQKPSRDICQRGTSLTIQCQVDSQVTMMFWYRQQPGQSLTLIATANQGSEATYESGFVIDKFPISRPNLTFSTLTVSNMSPEDSSIYLCSVGKGGNGYTFGSGTRLTVV.